The entry that follows covers one T cell receptor (beta chain) sequence. Its target is not known. The data belong to a study of response to subunit inactivated influenza vaccine. The CDR3 length is 16 residues. V shed 0 bases, J shed 1 base, and the junction held 3 bases outside the gene matches. CDR1 and CDR2 (germline): SGHRS, YFSETQ. Study results and limitations: The authors offered the suggestion that each seasonal influenza vaccination recruits few new T cells.

TCRdb reprocessed the RT-PCR reads with MiXCR, giving one entry per CDR3 protein. The sample includes approximately 570,000 distinct CDR3 sequences, less than 8% of them seen just once. This receptor was taken from a man aged 50 to 69 who received an inactivated influenza vaccine. V and J are TRBV5-1 and TRBJ2-3; 9 positions agree with TRBD2. The sequences come from PBMCs from blood, collected 23 to 25 months after vaccination. The CDR3, as DNA: TGCGCCAGCAGCTTGGAACTAGCGGGTGGCACAGATACGCAGTATTTT. It yields the protein CASSLELAGGTDTQYF.